This is a list of T cell receptor beta chains from one sample in a study of CD8 T cells in Susac syndrome. Using its own MiXCR run on the immunoSEQ multiplex PCR reads, TCRdb lists one record per CDR3 protein. The sample records some 130,000 distinct CDR3 sequences, approximately 94% being singletons. Sequenced sample: CD4+ T cells from PBMCs. Receptors were obtained from a human donor with multiple sclerosis. Each CDR3 is given with its conserved first and last residue. A D gene is named only where the DNA matches it firmly. The listing skips clone size in some rows; elsewhere it reads once, few, many or a size class.

V gene	clone size	J gene	D gene	CDR3 protein	CDR3 DNA
TRBV5-1	.	TRBJ1-1	.	CASSLIDKNTEAFF	TGCGCCAGCAGCTTGATCGACAAGAACACTGAAGCTTTCTTT
TRBV29-1	once	TRBJ2-7	.	CSAVTGALREQYF	TGCAGCGCTGTGACAGGAGCCCTGCGGGAGCAGTACTTC
TRBV3-1	.	TRBJ1-2	TRBD1	CASSRVRTGGGYTF	TGTGCCAGCAGCCGCGTCAGGACAGGTGGTGGCTACACCTTC
TRBV12-3/TRBV12-4	.	TRBJ1-2	.	CASSLNINYGYTF	TGTGCCAGCAGTTTAAACATTAACTATGGCTACACCTTC
TRBV19	once	TRBJ1-4	.	CASPTQGNEKLFF	TGTGCCAGTCCTACTCAGGGAAACGAAAAACTGTTTTTT
TRBV5-1	.	TRBJ2-1	.	CASSLGAKSDEQFF	TGCGCCAGCAGCTTGGGGGCAAAGAGTGATGAGCAGTTCTTC
TRBV7-2	.	TRBJ1-6	.	CASSARQNNSPLHF	TGTGCCAGCAGCGCGCGACAGAATAATTCACCCCTCCACTTT
TRBV9	.	TRBJ2-7	TRBD2	CASSVSSGIIDEQYF	TGTGCCAGCAGCGTATCTAGCGGGATTATCGACGAGCAGTACTTC
TRBV30	.	TRBJ2-1	.	CAWSVTSWEQFF	TGTGCCTGGAGTGTAACTAGTTGGGAGCAGTTCTTC
TRBV2	.	TRBJ1-1	.	CASSNRTTTEAFF	TGTGCCAGCAGTAATAGGACAACCACTGAAGCTTTCTTT
TRBV19	.	TRBJ1-1	.	CASSIAFPGLTEAFF	TGTGCCAGTAGTATCGCCTTCCCGGGGCTCACTGAAGCTTTCTTT
TRBV9	.	TRBJ2-7	.	CASSPSAVGVSYEQYF	TGTGCCAGCAGCCCCTCGGCCGTTGGAGTCTCCTACGAGCAGTACTTC
TRBV20-1	.	TRBJ2-5	.	CSATSDETQYF	TGCAGTGCTACTAGCGACGAGACCCAGTACTTC
TRBV19	once	TRBJ1-1	.	CASTKARRNTEAFF	TGTGCCAGTACCAAGGCTCGGCGGAACACTGAAGCTTTCTTT
TRBV21-1	.	TRBJ1-5	.	CASRPRQGPGQPQHF	TGTGCCAGCAGACCCAGGCAGGGGCCGGGTCAGCCCCAGCATTTT
TRBV18	.	TRBJ2-3	.	CASSPGTPTDTQYF	TGTGCCAGCTCACCTGGGACTCCCACAGATACGCAGTATTTT
TRBV5-1	.	TRBJ1-1	TRBD1	CASSLVRGRTEAFF	TGCGCCAGCAGCTTGGTCAGGGGGCGGACTGAAGCTTTCTTT
TRBV5-1	.	TRBJ1-6	.	CASSLAPGRGNSPLHF	TGCGCCAGCAGCTTGGCCCCGGGACGGGGAAATTCACCCCTCCACTTT
TRBV12-3/TRBV12-4	few	TRBJ2-7	.	CASSSGTVLYEQYF	TGTGCCAGCAGTTCCGGGACCGTCCTCTACGAGCAGTACTTC
TRBV7-9	once	TRBJ1-1	.	CASSLGELDTEAFF	TGTGCCAGCAGCTTAGGGGAGTTGGACACTGAAGCTTTCTTT
TRBV7-8	.	TRBJ2-2	.	CASSLGRRPSNTGELFF	TGTGCCAGCAGCTTAGGTCGGAGGCCTTCGAACACCGGGGAGCTGTTTTTT
TRBV30	.	TRBJ2-3	TRBD2	CAWRGLAGAGGTQYF	TGTGCCTGGAGGGGACTAGCGGGGGCCGGCGGTACGCAGTATTTT
TRBV12-3/TRBV12-4	.	TRBJ1-5	.	CASTLGTPNQPQHF	TGTGCCAGCACCCTGGGGACACCTAATCAGCCCCAGCATTTT
TRBV18	once	TRBJ2-7	.	CASSLRTHEQYF	TGTGCCAGCTCACTAAGGACCCACGAGCAGTACTTC
TRBV12-3/TRBV12-4	.	TRBJ2-2	.	CASSFYRTSTGELFF	TGTGCCAGCAGTTTTTACAGGACAAGCACCGGGGAGCTGTTTTTT
TRBV29-1	.	TRBJ1-4	TRBD1	CSAGGGATNEKLFF	TGCAGCGCAGGAGGGGGCGCAACTAATGAAAAACTGTTTTTT
TRBV5-8	.	TRBJ2-7	.	CASSLVTGTLSYEQYF	TGTGCCAGCAGCCTGGTTACCGGGACACTTTCCTACGAGCAGTACTTC
TRBV27	.	TRBJ1-1	.	CASSLIRPGGTEAFF	TGTGCCAGCAGTCTCATTAGACCGGGCGGCACTGAAGCTTTCTTT
TRBV20-1	.	TRBJ2-5	TRBD1	CSASPGQVLETQYF	TGCAGTGCTAGCCCGGGACAGGTCTTGGAGACCCAGTACTTC
TRBV10-3	.	TRBJ2-7	TRBD2	CAISESGGRAHHEQYF	TGTGCCATCAGTGAGTCAGGCGGGAGGGCCCACCACGAGCAGTACTTC
TRBV20-1	.	TRBJ2-7	.	CSARDLGRGQGSGRRLYEQYF	TGCAGTGCTAGAGATCTGGGCAGGGGGCAAGGAAGCGGGAGGAGGCTCTACGAGCAGTACTTC
TRBV11-2	.	TRBJ2-5	TRBD2	CASRTGSGGSQETQYF	TGTGCCAGCCGCACGGGTAGCGGGGGGAGCCAAGAGACCCAGTACTTC
TRBV7-2	.	TRBJ1-1	.	CASNLITLSMNTEAFF	TGTGCCAGCAACTTAATAACACTCAGCATGAACACTGAAGCTTTCTTT
TRBV7-9	.	TRBJ2-2	.	CASSSPLRNTGELFF	TGTGCCAGCAGCTCCCCCTTACGGAACACCGGGGAGCTGTTTTTT
TRBV12-3/TRBV12-4	.	TRBJ2-1	TRBD2	CASSPRLAGGHRRPYNEQFF	TGTGCCAGCAGTCCTCGACTAGCGGGGGGGCATCGGAGGCCCTACAATGAGCAGTTCTTC
TRBV3-1	once	TRBJ2-7	.	CASSQRRGYEQYF	TGTGCCAGCAGCCAACGCAGGGGCTACGAGCAGTACTTC
TRBV3-1	once	TRBJ1-1	.	CASSQAQANTEAFF	TGTGCCAGCAGCCAAGCACAGGCGAACACTGAAGCTTTCTTT
TRBV12-5	.	TRBJ2-7	TRBD1	CASGSSGTGTPYEQYF	TGTGCTAGTGGTTCGTCCGGGACAGGGACGCCTTACGAGCAGTACTTC
TRBV7-2	.	TRBJ2-2	.	CASSLTNGGELFF	TGTGCCAGCAGCTTAACCAACGGCGGGGAGCTGTTTTTT
TRBV20-1	.	TRBJ2-7	TRBD1	CSALDRSSYEQYF	TGCAGTGCTTTGGACAGGAGCTCCTACGAGCAGTACTTC
TRBV12-3/TRBV12-4	.	TRBJ1-2	.	CASIPQAAADSSGYTF	TGTGCCAGCATCCCCCAGGCGGCCGCGGACTCTTCTGGCTACACCTTC
TRBV14	.	TRBJ1-1	.	CASSRELWNTEAFF	TGTGCCAGCAGCCGCGAACTCTGGAACACTGAAGCTTTCTTT
TRBV10-3	.	TRBJ1-1	.	CAISESMGGVEAFF	TGTGCCATCAGTGAGTCGATGGGAGGGGTTGAAGCTTTCTTT
TRBV5-1	.	TRBJ1-1	.	CASSLASAGKTEAFF	TGCGCCAGCAGCTTGGCCTCGGCAGGGAAGACTGAAGCTTTCTTT
TRBV6-6	once	TRBJ2-1	.	CASSLHQYNEQFF	TGTGCCAGCAGTCTTCATCAGTACAATGAGCAGTTCTTC
TRBV7-2	.	TRBJ2-1	.	CASSVRSDFYNEQFF	TGTGCCAGCAGCGTCCGGTCGGACTTTTACAATGAGCAGTTCTTC
TRBV12-5	.	TRBJ1-1	.	CASGAEAGASEAFF	TGTGCTAGTGGTGCTGAGGCGGGGGCGAGTGAAGCTTTCTTT
TRBV6-5	.	TRBJ2-7	TRBD2	CASSPSGSTYEQYF	TGTGCCAGCAGCCCTAGCGGGAGCACCTACGAGCAGTACTTC
TRBV6-4	.	TRBJ2-4	.	CASSEGDSLGGNIQYF	TGTGCCAGCAGTGAAGGGGACAGCCTAGGGGGGAACATTCAGTACTTC
TRBV3-1	.	TRBJ2-1	TRBD2	CASSPGPGGGYNEQFF	TGTGCCAGCAGCCCGGGTCCGGGAGGAGGGTACAATGAGCAGTTCTTC
TRBV3-1	.	TRBJ1-4	.	CASSRTNEKLFF	TGTGCCAGCAGCCGGACAAATGAAAAACTGTTTTTT
TRBV16	.	TRBJ2-7	.	CASSPRGTSYEQYF	TGTGCCAGCAGTCCTAGGGGGACCTCCTACGAGCAGTACTTC
TRBV20-1	.	TRBJ1-3	.	CSASRAGNTIYF	TGCAGTGCTAGCCGGGCTGGAAACACCATATATTTT
TRBV30	.	TRBJ1-2	TRBD1	CAWSVPAGGRDGYTF	TGTGCCTGGAGTGTACCGGCAGGGGGAAGGGATGGCTACACCTTC
TRBV4-3	once	TRBJ1-2	.	CASSQDPRGGTNYGYTF	TGCGCCAGCAGCCAAGATCCTAGAGGAGGGACTAACTATGGCTACACCTTC
TRBV11-2	.	TRBJ2-7	TRBD2	CASSPLPRESYEQYF	TGTGCCAGCAGCCCACTCCCGCGGGAGTCTTACGAGCAGTACTTC
TRBV25-1	.	TRBJ2-6	.	CASSEGTSANVLTF	TGTGCCAGCAGTGAGGGGACGTCGGCCAACGTCCTGACTTTC
TRBV4-3	once	TRBJ2-3	.	CASSQDRTDTQYF	TGCGCCAGCAGCCAAGACAGGACAGATACGCAGTATTTT